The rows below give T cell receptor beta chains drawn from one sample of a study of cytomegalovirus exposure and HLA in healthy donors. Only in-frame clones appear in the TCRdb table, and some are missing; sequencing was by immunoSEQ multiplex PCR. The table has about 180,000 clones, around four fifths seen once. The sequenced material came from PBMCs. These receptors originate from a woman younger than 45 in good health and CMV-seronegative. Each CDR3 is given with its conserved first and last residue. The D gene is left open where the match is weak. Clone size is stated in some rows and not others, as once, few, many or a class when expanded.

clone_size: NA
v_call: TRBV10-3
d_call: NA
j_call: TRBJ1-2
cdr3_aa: CAISASPDGVVYGYTF
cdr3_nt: TGTGCCATCAGCGCCAGCCCAGACGGGGTCGTCTATGGCTACACCTTC

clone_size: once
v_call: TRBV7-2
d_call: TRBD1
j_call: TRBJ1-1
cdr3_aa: CASSFTGGRAFF
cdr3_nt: TGTGCCAGCAGCTTTACAGGGGGCCGAGCTTTCTTT

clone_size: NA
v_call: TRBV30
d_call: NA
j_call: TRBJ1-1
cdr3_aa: CARKGVNTEAFF
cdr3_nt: TGTGCCCGGAAAGGGGTGAACACTGAAGCTTTCTTT

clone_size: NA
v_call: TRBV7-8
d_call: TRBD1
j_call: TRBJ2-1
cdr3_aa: CASSLGSGTVYGEQFF
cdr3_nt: TGTGCCAGCAGCTTAGGTTCCGGGACAGTGTATGGTGAGCAGTTCTTC

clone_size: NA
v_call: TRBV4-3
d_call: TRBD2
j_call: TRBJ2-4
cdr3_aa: CASSQDVGGTMAKNIQYF
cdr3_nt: TGCGCCAGCAGCCAAGATGTCGGGGGGACGATGGCCAAAAACATTCAGTACTTC

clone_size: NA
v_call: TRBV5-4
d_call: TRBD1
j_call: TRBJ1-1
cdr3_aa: CASSTGQGITEAFF
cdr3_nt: TGTGCCAGCAGCACGGGACAGGGTATAACTGAAGCTTTCTTT

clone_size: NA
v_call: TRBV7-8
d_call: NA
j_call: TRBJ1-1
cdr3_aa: CASSLGGGADTEAFF
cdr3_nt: TGTGCCAGCAGCTTAGGCGGGGGGGCCGACACTGAAGCTTTCTTT

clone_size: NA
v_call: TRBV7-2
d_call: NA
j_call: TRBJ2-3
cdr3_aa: CASRLWGGNTDTQYF
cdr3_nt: TGTGCCAGCAGGTTATGGGGGGGCAACACAGATACGCAGTATTTT

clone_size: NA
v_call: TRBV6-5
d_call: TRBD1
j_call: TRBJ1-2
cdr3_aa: CASRRTGGEGYGYTF
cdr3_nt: TGTGCCAGCAGACGGACAGGGGGCGAGGGCTATGGCTACACCTTC

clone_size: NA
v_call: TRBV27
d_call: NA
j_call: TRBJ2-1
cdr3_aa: CASSPGRTVYNEQFF
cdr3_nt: TGTGCCAGCAGTCCGGGCCGGACAGTATACAATGAGCAGTTCTTC

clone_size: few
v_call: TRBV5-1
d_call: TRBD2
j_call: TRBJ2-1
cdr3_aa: CASSAGGLEGFF
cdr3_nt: TGCGCCAGCAGCGCGGGGGGACTGGAGGGGTTCTTC

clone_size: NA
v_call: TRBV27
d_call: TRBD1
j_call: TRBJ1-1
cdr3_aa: CASSEGAGGVLNTEAFF
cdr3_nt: TGTGCCAGCAGCGAGGGGGCAGGGGGCGTTTTGAACACTGAAGCTTTCTTT

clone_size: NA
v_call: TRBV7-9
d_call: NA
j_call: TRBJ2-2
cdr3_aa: CASSTTGRLSGELFF
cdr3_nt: TGTGCCAGCAGCACGACAGGCAGGTTATCCGGGGAGCTGTTTTTT

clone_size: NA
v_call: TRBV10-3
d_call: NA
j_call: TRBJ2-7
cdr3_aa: CAISAEARLLVGEQYF
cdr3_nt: TGTGCCATCAGCGCGGAGGCCCGGTTGTTGGTGGGGGAGCAGTACTTC

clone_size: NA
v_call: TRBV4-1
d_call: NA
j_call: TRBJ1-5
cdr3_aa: CASSQQEGNQPQHF
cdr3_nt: TGCGCCAGCAGCCAACAGGAGGGAAATCAGCCCCAGCATTTT

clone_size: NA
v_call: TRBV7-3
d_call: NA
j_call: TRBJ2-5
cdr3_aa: CASSRGGQETQYF
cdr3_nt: TGTGCCAGCAGCAGGGGGGGTCAAGAGACCCAGTACTTC

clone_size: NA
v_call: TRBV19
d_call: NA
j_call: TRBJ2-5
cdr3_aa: CASGQRVGETQYF
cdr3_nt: TGTGCCAGTGGACAGCGTGTTGGTGAGACCCAGTACTTC

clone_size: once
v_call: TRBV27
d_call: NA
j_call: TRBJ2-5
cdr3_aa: CASSLSRGWETQYF
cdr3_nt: TGTGCCAGCAGTTTATCCAGGGGATGGGAGACCCAGTACTTC

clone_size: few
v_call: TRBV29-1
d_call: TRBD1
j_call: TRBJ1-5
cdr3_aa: CSVADRAGDQPQHF
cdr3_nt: TGCAGCGTCGCGGACAGGGCTGGTGATCAGCCCCAGCATTTT

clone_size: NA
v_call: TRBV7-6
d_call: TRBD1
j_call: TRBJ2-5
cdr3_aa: CASSFGTGKEETQYF
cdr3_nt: TGTGCCAGCAGCTTCGGGACAGGGAAGGAAGAGACCCAGTACTTC

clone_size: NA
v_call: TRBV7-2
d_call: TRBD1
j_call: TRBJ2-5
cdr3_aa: CASSSTGTGGGKTQYF
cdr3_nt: TGTGCCAGCAGCTCCACCGGGACAGGGGGCGGAAAGACCCAGTACTTC

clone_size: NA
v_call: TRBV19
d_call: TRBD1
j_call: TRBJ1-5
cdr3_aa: CASSTHPGQINQPQHF
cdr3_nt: TGTGCCAGTAGTACGCATCCGGGACAGATAAATCAGCCCCAGCATTTT

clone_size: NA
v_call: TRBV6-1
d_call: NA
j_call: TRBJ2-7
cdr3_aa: CASSEALQGSYEQYF
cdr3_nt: TGTGCCAGCAGTGAAGCGCTACAGGGTTCCTACGAGCAGTACTTC

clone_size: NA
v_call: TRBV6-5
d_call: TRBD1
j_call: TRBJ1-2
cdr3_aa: CASRPDRDYGYTF
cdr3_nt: TGTGCCAGCCGGCCCGACAGGGACTATGGCTACACCTTC

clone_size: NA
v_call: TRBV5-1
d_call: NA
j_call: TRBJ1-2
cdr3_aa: CASSFRALNYGYTF
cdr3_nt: TGCGCCAGCAGCTTCAGGGCGCTAAACTATGGCTACACCTTC

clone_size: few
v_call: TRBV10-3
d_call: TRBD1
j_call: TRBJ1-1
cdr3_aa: CATLGQGHTEAFF
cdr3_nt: TGTGCCACCTTAGGACAGGGGCACACTGAAGCTTTCTTT

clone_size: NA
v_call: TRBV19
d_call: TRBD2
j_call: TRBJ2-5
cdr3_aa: CASGTSGGALETQYF
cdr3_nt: TGTGCCAGTGGAACTAGCGGGGGGGCTCTGGAGACCCAGTACTTC

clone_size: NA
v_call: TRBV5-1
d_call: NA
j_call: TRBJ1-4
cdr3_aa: CASSLANREGEKLFF
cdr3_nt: TGCGCCAGCAGCTTGGCTAACAGGGAGGGCGAAAAACTGTTTTTT

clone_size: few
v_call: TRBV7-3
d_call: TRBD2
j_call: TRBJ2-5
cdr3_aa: CASSLKRHLGTSGQETQYF
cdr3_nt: TGTGCCAGCAGCTTAAAACGGCACCTCGGGACTAGCGGACAAGAGACCCAGTACTTC

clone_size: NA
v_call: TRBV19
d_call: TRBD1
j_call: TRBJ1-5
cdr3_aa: CASSPGQGDAQPQHF
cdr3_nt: TGTGCCAGTAGCCCGGGACAGGGGGATGCTCAGCCCCAGCATTTT

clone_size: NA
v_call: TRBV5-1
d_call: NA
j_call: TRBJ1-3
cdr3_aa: CASSLGQTGNTIYF
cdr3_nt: TGCGCCAGCAGCTTGGGGCAGACTGGAAACACCATATATTTT

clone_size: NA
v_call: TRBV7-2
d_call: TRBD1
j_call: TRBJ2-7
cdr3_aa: CASSLAGTETYEQYF
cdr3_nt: TGTGCCAGCAGCTTAGCCGGGACAGAAACCTACGAGCAGTACTTC

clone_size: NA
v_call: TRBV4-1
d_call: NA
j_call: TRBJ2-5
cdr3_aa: CASSQAVQGETQYF
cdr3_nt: TGCGCCAGCAGCCAAGCGGTGCAGGGAGAGACCCAGTACTTC

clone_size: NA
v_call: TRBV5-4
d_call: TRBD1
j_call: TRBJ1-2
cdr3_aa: CASSLDRDYGYTF
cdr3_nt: TGTGCCAGCAGCCTGGACAGGGACTATGGCTACACCTTC

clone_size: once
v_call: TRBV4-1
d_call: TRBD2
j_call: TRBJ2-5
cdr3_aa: CASSISGGWGETQYF
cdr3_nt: TGCGCCAGCAGCATATCGGGGGGATGGGGGGAGACCCAGTACTTC

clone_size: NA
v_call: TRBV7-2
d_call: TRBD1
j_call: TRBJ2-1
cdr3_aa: CASSVRQGSYNEQFF
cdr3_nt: TGTGCCAGCAGCGTTAGACAGGGGTCTTACAATGAGCAGTTCTTC

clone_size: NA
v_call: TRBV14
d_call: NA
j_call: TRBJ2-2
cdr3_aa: CASSHGQPNTGELFF
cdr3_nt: TGTGCCAGCAGCCACGGACAGCCGAACACCGGGGAGCTGTTTTTT

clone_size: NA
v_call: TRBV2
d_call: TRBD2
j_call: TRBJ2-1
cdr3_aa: CARTSGGSGNEQFF
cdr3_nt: TGTGCCAGAACAAGCGGGGGAAGTGGAAATGAGCAGTTCTTC

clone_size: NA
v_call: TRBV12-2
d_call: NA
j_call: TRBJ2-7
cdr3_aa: CASRLPQGEVCEQYF
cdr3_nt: TGTGCAAGTCGCTTACCCCAGGGGGAGGTTTGCGAGCAGTACTTC

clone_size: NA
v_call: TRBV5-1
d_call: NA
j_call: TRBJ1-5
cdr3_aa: CASSLDRNQPQHF
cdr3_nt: TGCGCCAGCAGCTTGGACAGGAATCAGCCCCAGCATTTT

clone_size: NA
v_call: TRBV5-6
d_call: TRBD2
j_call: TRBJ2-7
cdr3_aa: CASSLKRGSEQYF
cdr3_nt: TGTGCCAGCAGCTTAAAGCGGGGGTCCGAGCAGTACTTC

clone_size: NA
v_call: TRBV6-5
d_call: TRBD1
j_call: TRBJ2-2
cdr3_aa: CASRGRDRVYGELFF
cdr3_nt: TGTGCCAGCAGGGGCCGGGACAGGGTCTACGGGGAGCTGTTTTTT

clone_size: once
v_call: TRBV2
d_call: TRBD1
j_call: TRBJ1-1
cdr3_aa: CASMGSRGQGGMKAFF
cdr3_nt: TGTGCCAGCATGGGGTCCAGGGGACAGGGTGGAATGAAAGCTTTCTTT

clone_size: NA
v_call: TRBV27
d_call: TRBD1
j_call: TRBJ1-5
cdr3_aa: CASSSGGGQSQHF
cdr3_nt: TGTGCCAGCAGTTCAGGGGGCGGACAGTCCCAGCATTTT

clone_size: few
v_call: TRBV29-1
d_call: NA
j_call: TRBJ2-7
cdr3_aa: CSVLTPFPSYEQYF
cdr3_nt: TGCAGCGTTCTTACCCCCTTCCCTAGCTACGAGCAGTACTTC

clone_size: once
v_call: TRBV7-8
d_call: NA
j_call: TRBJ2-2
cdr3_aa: CASSPRQRNTGELFF
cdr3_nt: TGTGCCAGCAGCCCCCGACAGAGGAACACCGGGGAGCTGTTTTTT

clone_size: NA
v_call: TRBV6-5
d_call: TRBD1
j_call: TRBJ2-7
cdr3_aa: CASSYRDRGSEQYF
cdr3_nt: TGTGCCAGCAGTTACCGGGACAGGGGAAGCGAGCAGTACTTC

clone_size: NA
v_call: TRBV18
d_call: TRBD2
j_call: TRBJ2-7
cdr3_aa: CASSPQGGEPLGQYF
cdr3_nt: TGTGCCAGCTCACCCCAGGGAGGGGAACCCCTGGGGCAGTACTTC

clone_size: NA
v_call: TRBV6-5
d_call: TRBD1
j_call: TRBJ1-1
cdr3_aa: CASSWTGLEAFF
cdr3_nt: TGTGCCAGCAGTTGGACAGGGCTCGAAGCTTTCTTT

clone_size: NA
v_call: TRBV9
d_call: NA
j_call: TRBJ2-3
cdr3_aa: CASSPFSTDTQYF
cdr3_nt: TGTGCCAGCAGCCCGTTTAGCACAGATACGCAGTATTTT